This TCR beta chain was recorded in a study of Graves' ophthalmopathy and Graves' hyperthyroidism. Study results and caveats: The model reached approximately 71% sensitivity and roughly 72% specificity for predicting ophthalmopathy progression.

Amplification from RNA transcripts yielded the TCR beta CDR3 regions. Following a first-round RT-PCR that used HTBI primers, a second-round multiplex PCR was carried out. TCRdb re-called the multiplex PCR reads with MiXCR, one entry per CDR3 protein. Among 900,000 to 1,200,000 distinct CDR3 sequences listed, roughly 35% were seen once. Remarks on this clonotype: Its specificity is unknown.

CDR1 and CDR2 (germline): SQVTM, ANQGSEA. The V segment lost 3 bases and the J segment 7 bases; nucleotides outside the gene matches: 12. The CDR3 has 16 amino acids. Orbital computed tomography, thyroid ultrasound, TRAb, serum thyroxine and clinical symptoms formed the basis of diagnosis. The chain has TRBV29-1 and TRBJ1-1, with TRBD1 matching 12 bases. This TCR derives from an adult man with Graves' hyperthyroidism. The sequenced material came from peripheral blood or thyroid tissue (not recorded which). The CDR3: CSVEVAGTGGLDEAFF. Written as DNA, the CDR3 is TGCAGCGTTGAGGTGGCGGGGACAGGGGGCCTTGATGAAGCTTTCTTT.